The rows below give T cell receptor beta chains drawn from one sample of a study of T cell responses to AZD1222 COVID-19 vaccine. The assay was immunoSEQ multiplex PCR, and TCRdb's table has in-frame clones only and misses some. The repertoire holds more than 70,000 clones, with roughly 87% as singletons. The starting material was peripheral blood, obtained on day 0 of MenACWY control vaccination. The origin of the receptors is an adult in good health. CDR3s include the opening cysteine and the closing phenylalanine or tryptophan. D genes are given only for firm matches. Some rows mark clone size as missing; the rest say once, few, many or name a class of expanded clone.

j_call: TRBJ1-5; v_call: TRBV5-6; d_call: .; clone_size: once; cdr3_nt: TGTGCCAGCAGCTTGTGGAGGACCAATCAGCCCCAGCATTTT; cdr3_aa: CASSLWRTNQPQHF
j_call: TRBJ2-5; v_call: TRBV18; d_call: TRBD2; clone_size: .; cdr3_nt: TGTGCCAGCTCACCAAGGCGGGTCGCGGGAGAGAGGACCCAGTACTTC; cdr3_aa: CASSPRRVAGERTQYF
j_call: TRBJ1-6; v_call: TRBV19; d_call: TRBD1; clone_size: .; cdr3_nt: TGTGCCAGTAGTATCCAGGGCAGGGGGATTAATTCACCCCTCCACTTT; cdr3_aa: CASSIQGRGINSPLHF
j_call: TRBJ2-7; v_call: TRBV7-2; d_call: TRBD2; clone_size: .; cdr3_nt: TGTGCCAGCAGCTTAGTGTCGACTAGCGGGGGGGCCCACGAGCAGTACTTC; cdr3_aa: CASSLVSTSGGAHEQYF
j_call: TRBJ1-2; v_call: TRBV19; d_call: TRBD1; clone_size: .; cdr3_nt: TGTGCCAGTAGTATAAACGGACAGGGAGGCTATGGCTACACCTTC; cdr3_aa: CASSINGQGGYGYTF
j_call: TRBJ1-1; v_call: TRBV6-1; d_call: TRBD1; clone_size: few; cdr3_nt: TGTGCCAGCAGTGACCGGGACAGTGTCACTGAAGCTTTCTTT; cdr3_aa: CASSDRDSVTEAFF
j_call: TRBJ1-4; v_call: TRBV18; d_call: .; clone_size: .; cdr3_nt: TGTGCCAGCTCACCACCGGACAGTCCGCGGGAAAAACTGTTTTTT; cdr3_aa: CASSPPDSPREKLFF
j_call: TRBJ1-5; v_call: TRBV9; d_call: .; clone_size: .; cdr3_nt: TGTGCCAGCAGCGTAGGTGTGGTGGGTTATCAGCCCCAGCATTTT; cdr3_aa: CASSVGVVGYQPQHF
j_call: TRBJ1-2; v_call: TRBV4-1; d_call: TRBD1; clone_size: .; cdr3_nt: TGCGCCAGCGGGACAGGCTCATCCGGCTACACCTTC; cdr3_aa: CASGTGSSGYTF
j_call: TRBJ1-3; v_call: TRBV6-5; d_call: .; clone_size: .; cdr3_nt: TGTGCCAGCAGTTACTCCTCACAGGGAGCTGGAAACACCATATATTTT; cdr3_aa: CASSYSSQGAGNTIYF
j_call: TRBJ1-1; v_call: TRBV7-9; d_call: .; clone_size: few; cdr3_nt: TGTGCCAGCAGCTTGGGGGGTGACCTGAAGGTGGCTTTCTTT; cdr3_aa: CASSLGGDLKVAFF
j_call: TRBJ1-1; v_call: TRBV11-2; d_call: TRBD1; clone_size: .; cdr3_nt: TGTGCCAGCAGCTCGTACAGGGGCCTGAACACTGAAGCTTTCTTT; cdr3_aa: CASSSYRGLNTEAFF
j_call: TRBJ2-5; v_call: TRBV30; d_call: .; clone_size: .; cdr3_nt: TGTGCCTGGAGTCAGGAGGGTCTGGGTCAAGAGACCCAGTACTTC; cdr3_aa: CAWSQEGLGQETQYF
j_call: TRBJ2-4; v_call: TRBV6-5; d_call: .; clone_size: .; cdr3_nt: TGTGCCAGCAGTTACTCCGTCGAAGGGAAAAACATTCAGTACTTC; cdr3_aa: CASSYSVEGKNIQYF
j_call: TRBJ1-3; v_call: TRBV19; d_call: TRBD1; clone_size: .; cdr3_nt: TGTGCCAGTAGTCCCCCCGGACAGGGCCCTGGAAACACCATATATTTT; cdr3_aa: CASSPPGQGPGNTIYF
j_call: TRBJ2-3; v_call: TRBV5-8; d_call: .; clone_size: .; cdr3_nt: TGTGCCAGCAGCTTTGGGACAGATACGCAGTATTTT; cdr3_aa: CASSFGTDTQYF
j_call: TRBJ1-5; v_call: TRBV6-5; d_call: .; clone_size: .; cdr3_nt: TGTGCCAGCAGTTACGGGACGGGGCTAAATCAGCCCCAGCATTTT; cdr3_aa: CASSYGTGLNQPQHF
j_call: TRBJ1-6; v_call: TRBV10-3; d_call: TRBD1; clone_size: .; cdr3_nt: TGTGCCATCAGTGAAGACAGGGTGGGAAATTCACCCCTCCACTTT; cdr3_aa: CAISEDRVGNSPLHF
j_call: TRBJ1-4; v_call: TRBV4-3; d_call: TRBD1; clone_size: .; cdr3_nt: TGCGCCAGCAGCCAAGATGGCAGGGGGCGGGAAAAACTGTTTTTT; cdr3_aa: CASSQDGRGREKLFF
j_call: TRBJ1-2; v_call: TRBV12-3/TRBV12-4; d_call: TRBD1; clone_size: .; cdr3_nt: TGTGCCAGCACTTGGACAGGGGGCGGCTACACCTTC; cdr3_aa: CASTWTGGGYTF
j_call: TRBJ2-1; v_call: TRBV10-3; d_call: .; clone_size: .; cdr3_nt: TGTGCCATCAGTGAGTCAATTTTGGTGAGCTCCTACAATGAGCAGTTCTTC; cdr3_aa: CAISESILVSSYNEQFF
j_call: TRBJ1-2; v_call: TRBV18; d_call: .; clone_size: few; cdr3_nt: TGTGCCAGCTCACCGTCTCGAGGGCGGGAGGCGCTTGGCTACACCTTC; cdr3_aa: CASSPSRGREALGYTF
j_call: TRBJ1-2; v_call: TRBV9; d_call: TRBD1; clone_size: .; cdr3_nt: TGTGCCAGCAGCCCCTCCGGGACAGCAAACTATGGCTACACCTTC; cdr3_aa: CASSPSGTANYGYTF
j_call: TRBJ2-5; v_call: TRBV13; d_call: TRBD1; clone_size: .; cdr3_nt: TGTGCCAGCAGCTCCAGGGGGCTTGGGGAGACCCAGTACTTC; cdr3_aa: CASSSRGLGETQYF
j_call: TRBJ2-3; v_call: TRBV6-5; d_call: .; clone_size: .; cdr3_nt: TGTGCCAGTGGACCGGGAGCGTTAGGAGATACGCAGTATTTT; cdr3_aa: CASGPGALGDTQYF
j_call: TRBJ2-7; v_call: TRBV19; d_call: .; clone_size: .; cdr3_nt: TGTGCCAGTAGTACGTTTGGATTGTGGGGAAAGTCCTACGAGCAGTACTTC; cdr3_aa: CASSTFGLWGKSYEQYF
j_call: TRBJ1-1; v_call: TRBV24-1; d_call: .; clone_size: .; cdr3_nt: TGTGCCACCAGGAGGGCAGGGAACACTGAAGCTTTCTTT; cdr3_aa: CATRRAGNTEAFF
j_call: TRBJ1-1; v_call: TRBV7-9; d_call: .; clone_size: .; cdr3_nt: TGTGCCAGCACCTCCAACGGTGGTCGGTTTCCTAGGACTGAAGCTTTCTTT; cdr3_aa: CASTSNGGRFPRTEAFF
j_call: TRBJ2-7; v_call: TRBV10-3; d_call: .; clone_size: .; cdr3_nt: TGTGCCATCAGTGAGCGGTGGGGGGACGAGCAGTACTTC; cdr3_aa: CAISERWGDEQYF
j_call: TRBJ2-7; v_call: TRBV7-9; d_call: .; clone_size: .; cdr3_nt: TGTGCCAGCAGCTCACCATCGGGGCAGGGGACTTACGAGCAGTACTTC; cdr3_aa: CASSSPSGQGTYEQYF
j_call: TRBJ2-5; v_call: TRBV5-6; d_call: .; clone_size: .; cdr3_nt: TGTGCCAGCAGCTTGGGGGAGGGCCGGGACACCCTCCAAGAGACCCAGTACTTC; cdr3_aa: CASSLGEGRDTLQETQYF
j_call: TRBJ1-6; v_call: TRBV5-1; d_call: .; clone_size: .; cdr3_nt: TGCGCCAGCAGCTTGGGGACATATAATTCACCCCTCCACTTT; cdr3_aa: CASSLGTYNSPLHF
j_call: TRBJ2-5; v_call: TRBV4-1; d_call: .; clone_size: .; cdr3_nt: TGCGCCAGCAGCCTACACGGGAGCCCGCTCCAAGAGACCCAGTACTTC; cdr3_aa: CASSLHGSPLQETQYF
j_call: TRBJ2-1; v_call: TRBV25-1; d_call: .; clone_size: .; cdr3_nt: TGTGCCAGCAGTGGCCCCCCGTTTGAGCAGTTCTTC; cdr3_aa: CASSGPPFEQFF
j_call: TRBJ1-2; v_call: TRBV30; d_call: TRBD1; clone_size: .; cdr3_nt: TGTGCCTGGAGTCCCGGACAGGCATATGGCTACACCTTC; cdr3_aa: CAWSPGQAYGYTF
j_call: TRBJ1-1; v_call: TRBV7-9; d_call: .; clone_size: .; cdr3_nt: TGTGCCAGCAGCAACCTGCCGGGGATGTGGATGAACACTGAAGCTTTCTTT; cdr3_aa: CASSNLPGMWMNTEAFF
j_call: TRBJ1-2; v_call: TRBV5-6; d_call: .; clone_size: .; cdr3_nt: TGTGCCAGCAGAAGGACTGTGGGTGGCTACACCTTC; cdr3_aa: CASRRTVGGYTF
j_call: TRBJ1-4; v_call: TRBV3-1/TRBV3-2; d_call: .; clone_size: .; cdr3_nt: TGTGCCAGCAGCCAAGTCAATAAAAAACTGTTTTTT; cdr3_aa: CASSQVNKKLFF
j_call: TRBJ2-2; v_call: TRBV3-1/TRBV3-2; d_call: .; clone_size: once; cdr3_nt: TGTGCCAGCAGCCAAGGGACACTGACCGGGGAGCTGTTTTTT; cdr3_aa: CASSQGTLTGELFF
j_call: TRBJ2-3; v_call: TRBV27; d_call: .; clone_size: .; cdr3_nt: TGTGCCAGCAGTTCCCGACCTAGCGTCGGGGCCCAGGATACGCAGTATTTT; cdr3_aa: CASSSRPSVGAQDTQYF
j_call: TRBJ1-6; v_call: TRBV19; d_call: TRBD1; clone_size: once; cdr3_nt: TGTGCCAGTACCACCCAGGGGGCCTATAATTCACCCCTCCACTTT; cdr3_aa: CASTTQGAYNSPLHF
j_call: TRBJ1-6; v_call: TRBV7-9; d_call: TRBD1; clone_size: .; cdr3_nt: TGTGCCAGCAGCAGGGACAGCCTCGGTTCACCCCTCCACTTT; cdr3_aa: CASSRDSLGSPLHF
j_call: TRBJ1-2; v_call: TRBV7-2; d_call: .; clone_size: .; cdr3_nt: TGTGCCAGCAGCATCGGACCCTACCCCGACTATGGCTACACCTTC; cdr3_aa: CASSIGPYPDYGYTF
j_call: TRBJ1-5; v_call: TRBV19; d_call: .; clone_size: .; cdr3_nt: TGTGCCAGTAGTATGCAGAGCAATCAGCCCCAGCATTTT; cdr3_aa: CASSMQSNQPQHF
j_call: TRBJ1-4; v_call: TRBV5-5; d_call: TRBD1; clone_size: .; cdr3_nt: TGTGCCAGCAGCCTGGGACAGGGGGTGCTGTTTTTT; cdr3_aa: CASSLGQGVLFF
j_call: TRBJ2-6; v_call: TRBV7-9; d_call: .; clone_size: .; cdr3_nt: TGTGCCAGCAGCTTATCTTCGCAGAGCTCTGGGGCCAACGTCCTGACTTTC; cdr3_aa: CASSLSSQSSGANVLTF
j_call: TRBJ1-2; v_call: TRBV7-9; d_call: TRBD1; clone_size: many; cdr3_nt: TGTGCCAGCAGCTTAGTACAGGGGACCTATGGCTACACCTTC; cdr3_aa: CASSLVQGTYGYTF
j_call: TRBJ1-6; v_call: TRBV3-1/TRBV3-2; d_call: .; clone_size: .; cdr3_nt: TGTGCCAGCAGCCAAGTTGGAGGAGGTTCACCCCTCCACTTT; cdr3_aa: CASSQVGGGSPLHF
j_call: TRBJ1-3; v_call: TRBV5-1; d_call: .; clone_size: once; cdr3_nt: TGCGCCAGCAGCTTGGACACTGGCTCTGGAAACACCATATATTTT; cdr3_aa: CASSLDTGSGNTIYF
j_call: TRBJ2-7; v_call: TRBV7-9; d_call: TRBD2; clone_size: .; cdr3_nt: TGTGCCAGCAGCTTAAACCTCGCCGGGGAGGGACACGAGCAGTACTTC; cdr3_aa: CASSLNLAGEGHEQYF
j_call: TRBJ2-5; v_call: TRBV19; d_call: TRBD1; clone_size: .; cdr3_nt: TGTGCCAGTAGTACGGACAGGGGACAGACCCAGTACTTC; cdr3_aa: CASSTDRGQTQYF
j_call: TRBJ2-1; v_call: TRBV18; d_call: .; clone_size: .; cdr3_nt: TGTGCCAGCTCACTAGAGACAGGTTCCTACAATGAGCAGTTCTTC; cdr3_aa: CASSLETGSYNEQFF
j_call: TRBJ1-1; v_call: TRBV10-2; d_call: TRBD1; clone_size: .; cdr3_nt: TGCGCCAGCAGTGAGTTCGACAGGGCTAGAAACACTGAAGCTTTCTTT; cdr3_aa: CASSEFDRARNTEAFF